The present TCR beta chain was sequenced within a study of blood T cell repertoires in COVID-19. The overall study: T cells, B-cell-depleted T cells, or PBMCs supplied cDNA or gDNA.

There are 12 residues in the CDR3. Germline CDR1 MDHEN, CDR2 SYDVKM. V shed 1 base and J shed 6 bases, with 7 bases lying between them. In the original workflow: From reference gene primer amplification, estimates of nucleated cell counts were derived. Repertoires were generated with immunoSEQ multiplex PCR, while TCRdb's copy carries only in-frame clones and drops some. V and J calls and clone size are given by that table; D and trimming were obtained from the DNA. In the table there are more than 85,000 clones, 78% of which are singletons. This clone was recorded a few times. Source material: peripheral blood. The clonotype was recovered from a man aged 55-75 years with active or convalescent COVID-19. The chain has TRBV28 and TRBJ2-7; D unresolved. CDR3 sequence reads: CASSLLLAEQYF. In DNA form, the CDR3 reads TGTGCCAGCAGTTTATTACTTGCCGAGCAGTACTTC.